This T cell receptor beta chain was identified in a study of CXCR3-negative and CXCR3-positive naive CD8 T cells. Looking at the study overall: Across all libraries, TRB reads numbered roughly 150 million, with about 1.5 +/- 0.3 million in each library.

The libraries of TRB cDNA were constructed through 5' RACE using UMI labels. TCRdb reprocessed the 5' RACE reads and keeps a single row for each CDR3 protein, giving no DNA. The sample holds 150,000 to 180,000 distinct CDR3 sequences. Germline V gives CDR1 LGHNA, CDR2 YNFKEQ. The CDR3 runs to 16 residues. Study-wide results and limits: Freshly isolated PBMCs were used in most assays, given partial CXCR3 loss after freezing. TCR interaction strength was inferred from TRB CDR3 physicochemistry, as CD5 matched across naive subsets. The study found more hydrophobic TRB CDR3s in CXCR3-positive naive cells than in CXCR3-negative naive cells.

As for this clonotype: Its specificity is not known.

The sample was naive CXCR3+ CD8+ T cells from blood. This sample's subset: CD45RO-CCR7+CD27+CD95- naive CD8+ T cells expressing CXCR3 (TNR3+). This TCR was sampled from a human donor in good health. Some clones in this sample may be carry-over from other donors' samples. The J gene is TRBJ1-4, the V gene TRBV4-2; without DNA, the TCRdb call of TRBD1 cannot be checked. This chain's CDR3 is CASSQVGQAPNEKLFF.